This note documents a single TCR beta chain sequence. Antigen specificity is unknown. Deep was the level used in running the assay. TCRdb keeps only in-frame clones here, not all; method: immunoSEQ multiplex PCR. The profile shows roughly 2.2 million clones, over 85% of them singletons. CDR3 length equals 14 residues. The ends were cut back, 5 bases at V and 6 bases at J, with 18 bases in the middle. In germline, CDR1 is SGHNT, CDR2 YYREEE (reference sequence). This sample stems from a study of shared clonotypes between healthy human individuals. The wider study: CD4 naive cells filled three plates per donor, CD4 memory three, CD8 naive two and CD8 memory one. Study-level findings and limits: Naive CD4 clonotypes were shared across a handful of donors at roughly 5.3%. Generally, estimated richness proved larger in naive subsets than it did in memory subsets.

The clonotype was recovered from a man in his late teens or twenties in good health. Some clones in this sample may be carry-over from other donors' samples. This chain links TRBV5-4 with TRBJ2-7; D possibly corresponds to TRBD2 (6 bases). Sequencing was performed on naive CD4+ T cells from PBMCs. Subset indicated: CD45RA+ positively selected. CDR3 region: CASSRGPGGREQYF. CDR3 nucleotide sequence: TGTGCCAGCAGTAGGGGTCCCGGGGGTCGCGAGCAGTACTTC.